The 23 T cell receptor beta chains presented below share a single source sample, sequenced in a study of T cells in localized non-small cell lung cancer. Here immunoSEQ multiplex PCR was the method, and the copy in TCRdb shows in-frame clones only, minus some. Of about 51,000 clones listed, 81% were seen once; the top ten hold roughly 15%. This material consisted of peripheral blood mononuclear cells, taken before any cancer treatment. These receptors were collected from a man aged 40-75 years with stage III lung adenocarcinoma.

J is TRBJ2-1 and V is TRBV29-1; a weak D match, TRBD2 (5 bases). This CDR3 spans 10 amino acids. CDR1 is SQVTM and CDR2 is ANQGSEA in the germline V gene. Trimming left V 8 bases short and J 7 bases short, with 9 bases between. CDR3: CSSGENEQFF. As DNA, the CDR3 is TGCAGCTCCGGGGAAAATGAGCAGTTCTTC.

In this sample, this clone turned up a few times. V gene TRBV5-6 combines with J gene TRBJ2-7; 8 bases are shared with TRBD1. The ends lost 2 bases at V and 1 base at J; junction bases unmatched: 2. From germline, CDR1 is SGHDT and CDR2 YYEEEE. The CDR3 consists of 14 residues. CDR3: CASSFQGASYEQYF. The CDR3 DNA is TGTGCCAGCAGCTTTCAGGGGGCATCCTACGAGCAGTACTTC.

The J gene is TRBJ2-7, the V gene TRBV6-1; TRBD1 is a possible D gene (7 bases). V dropped 1 base and J dropped 2 bases, with 18 bases sitting between them. Germline values: CDR1 MNHNS, CDR2 SASEGT. The CDR3 is 17 amino acids. The CDR3 DNA is TGTGCCAGCAGTGAAGGGAAGACAGTCAGGGGGGCCTACGAGCAGTACTTC. Residues: CASSEGKTVRGAYEQYF.

The rearrangement uses TRBV6-6 and TRBJ2-5; D gene unclear. This CDR3 region has 16 residues. The V and J ends lost 6 bases and 5 bases respectively, with 22 bases between them. The germline CDR1 and CDR2 sequences are MNHNY and SVGAGI (reference sequence). The CDR3 coding sequence is TGTGCCAGCAGCCTACCCCTCGAATGGCACCCTGAGACCCAGTACTTC. Translation gives CASSLPLEWHPETQYF.

The chain combines TRBV16 with TRBJ2-1; D not resolved. CDR3 size: 15 residues. V gave up 3 bases and J gave up 0 bases, with 9 bases separating them. Germline V gene sequence: CDR1 KGHSY, CDR2 FQNENV. DNA for the CDR3: TGTGCCAGCAGCCAGTCATATAGCTCCTACAATGAGCAGTTCTTC. Amino acid sequence: CASSQSYSSYNEQFF. The whole variable domain, filled in from reference TRBV16 and TRBJ2-1, reads GEEVAQTPKHLVRGEGQKAKLYCAPIKGHSYVFWYQQVLKNEFKFLISFQNENVFDETGMPKERFSAKCLPNSPCSLEIQATKLEDSAVYFCASSQSYSSYNEQFFGPGTRLTVL.

This clone was seen a handful of times. The CDR3: CSGDTQYF. CDR3 bases: TGCAGTGGGGATACGCAGTATTTT. The chain joins TRBV20-1 to TRBJ2-3; no firm D call. There are 8 residues in the CDR3. V gave up 7 bases and J gave up 6 bases, with 2 bases separating them. Germline CDR1 is DFQATT and CDR2 is SNEGSKA (reference sequence).

J is TRBJ2-3 and V is TRBV27; D may be TRBD2 (6 bases). The V end was cut by 2 bases, the J end by 2 bases, with 8 bases between. The CDR3 loop spans 14 amino acids. Germline CDR1 MNHEY, CDR2 SMNVEV (reference sequence). Here the CDR3 reads CASSLAGYTDTQYF. The CDR3 nucleotides read TGTGCCAGCAGTTTAGCGGGGTACACAGATACGCAGTATTTT.

CDR3 in DNA: TGTGCCAGTAGAGTCCGGCTGGGAGAGACCCAGTACTTC. Amino acids: CASRVRLGETQYF. This chain uses TRBV19 with TRBJ2-5; D uncertain. The CDR3 contains 13 residues. V was pared by 6 bases and J by 4 bases, with 12 bases between. Per germline, CDR1 LNHDA and CDR2 SQIVND (reference sequence).

The chain has TRBV7-2 and TRBJ2-5; TRBD2 agrees at 12 bases. The V gene's germline CDR1 is SGHTA and CDR2 FQGNSA. The length of the CDR3 is 17 residues. V lost 2 bases, J lost 5 bases, and 9 bases stayed unmatched. This chain's CDR3 is CASSLYGLAGGRETQYF. As DNA, the CDR3 is TGTGCCAGCAGCTTATATGGGCTAGCGGGGGGGCGGGAGACCCAGTACTTC.

The chain carries TRBV21-1 and TRBJ2-1; no DNA check was done on the table's D call, TRBD1. TRBV21-1 is a documented pseudogene. The CDR3 sequence is 16 residues long. CDR3 region: CASSKLSRDRGHEQFF. As DNA, the CDR3 is TGTGCCAGCAGCAAACTGTCCCGGGACAGGGGCCATGAGCAGTTCTTC.

This rearrangement joins TRBV6-5 to TRBJ2-2; 9 bases line up with TRBD1. The CDR3 spans 15 residues. In germline, CDR1 is MNHEY, CDR2 SVGAGI. The J segment lost 7 bases and the V segment lost 4 bases, leaving 7 bases of the junction unmatched. In nucleotides, the CDR3 is TGTGCCAGCAGTTCGTACAGGGGGCGAGACGGGGAGCTGTTTTTT. Protein sequence: CASSSYRGRDGELFF.

The V call is TRBV12-5, the J call TRBJ1-2, with TRBD1 matching over 9 bases. CDR3 length: 14 residues. Germline values: CDR1 LGHNT, CDR2 FRNRAP. V shed 6 bases and J 6 bases; nucleotides not matched to a gene: 8. The CDR3 is CASGPGQGIDGYTF. In DNA form, the CDR3 reads TGTGCTAGTGGGCCGGGACAGGGTATCGATGGCTACACCTTC.

V gene TRBV18 combines with J gene TRBJ2-5, with D possibly being TRBD1 (5 bases). This CDR3 has 13 residues. The germline CDR1 and CDR2 sequences are KGHSH and LQKENI. Deletions cut 3 bases from V and 2 bases from J, with 7 bases between. The CDR3 nucleotides are TGTGCCAGCTCACCGGGGCTACAAGAGACCCAGTACTTC. It encodes CASSPGLQETQYF.

The chain employs TRBV7-6 and TRBJ2-7; D call uncertain. The CDR3 length is 14 residues. Trimming took 1 base from V and 3 from J, leaving 10 bases between them. Looked up from germline, CDR1 is SGHVS and CDR2 is FNYEAQ. CDR3 in DNA: TGTGCCAGCAGCTTAGTGGGGTCCGTCTACGAGCAGTACTTC. Translation gives CASSLVGSVYEQYF.

The V and J genes are TRBV25-1 and TRBJ1-2; the D gene is possibly TRBD1 (5 bases). CDR3 length equals 15 residues. Per the germline V gene, CDR1 is MGHDK and CDR2 is SYGVNS. The V gene lost 1 base and the J gene lost 3 bases, with 12 bases spanning the gap. The chain's CDR3 is CASSEFNQGYYGYTF. CDR3 DNA sequence: TGTGCCAGCAGTGAATTTAACCAGGGTTACTATGGCTACACCTTC.

This chain links TRBV19 with TRBJ1-2; 10 nucleotides match TRBD1. Germline V gene data show CDR1 as LNHDA and CDR2 as SQIVND (reference sequence). V lost 7 bases and J lost 8; bases outside the gene matches: 10. The CDR3 is made up of 14 amino acids. CDR3 protein: CASNPWDRGGGYTF. CDR3 in DNA: TGTGCCAGTAATCCTTGGGACAGGGGTGGCGGCTACACCTTC.

As DNA, the CDR3 is TGTGCCAGCAGCGACTTAGCGGGGAGCCCGGGCAATGAGCAGTTCTTC. Translated: CASSDLAGSPGNEQFF. The chain carries TRBV7-9 and TRBJ2-1, with 8 bases matching TRBD2. The CDR3 has 16 amino acids. J was trimmed by 6 bases and V by 5 bases; bases with no gene match: 12. Germline V lookup: CDR1 SEHNR, CDR2 FQNEAQ (reference sequence). Supplemented by reference TRBV7-9 and TRBJ2-1, the full variable domain reads DTGVSQNPRHKITKRGQNVTFRCDPISEHNRLYWYRQTLGQGPEFLTYFQNEAQLEKSRLLSDRFSAERPKGSFSTLEIQRTEQGDSAMYLCASSDLAGSPGNEQFFGPGTRLTVL.

This chain uses TRBV6-1 with TRBJ2-7; possibly TRBD1 for D (5 bases). This CDR3 has 15 amino acids. Germline assignment: CDR1 MNHNS and CDR2 SASEGT. The V gene lost 4 bases and the J gene lost 0 bases, with 13 bases spanning the gap. CDR3: CASSVGHTLSYEQYF. DNA of the CDR3: TGTGCCAGCAGTGTAGGACACACTCTCTCCTACGAGCAGTACTTC.

The chain joins TRBV19 to TRBJ2-7; D uncertain. The ends were cut back, 4 bases at V and 2 bases at J, with 12 bases in the middle. CDR3 length equals 14 residues. Germline values: CDR1 LNHDA, CDR2 SQIVND (reference sequence). In DNA, the CDR3 is TGTGCCAGTAGTACCGGAACATTAACCTACGAGCAGTACTTC. This gives the protein CASSTGTLTYEQYF.

The chain links TRBV11-2 to TRBJ2-2; the D is unclear. The germline V gene encodes CDR1 SGHAT and CDR2 FQNNGV. Trimming cost V 1 base and J 6 bases, with 6 bases left between them. The CDR3 loop spans 13 amino acids. CDR3 DNA sequence: TGTGCCAGCAGCTTAGGGGCATCCGGGGAGCTGTTTTTT. Translation: CASSLGASGELFF.

This clone was counted only a few times. This chain links TRBV11-2 with TRBJ2-1; 9 positions match TRBD2. Per germline, CDR1 SGHAT and CDR2 FQNNGV. The CDR3 spans 16 residues. J lost 5 bases, V lost 3 bases, and 8 bases had no gene match. The chain's CDR3 is CASSLFLAGPNNEQFF. The CDR3 nucleotides are TGTGCCAGCAGCTTGTTTCTAGCGGGACCCAACAATGAGCAGTTCTTC.

The chain carries TRBV10-3 and TRBJ1-2; D may be TRBD1 (5 bases). The CDR3 runs to 18 residues. V was cut by 0 bases and J by 4 bases, with 21 bases left in between. CDR1 ENHRY and CDR2 SYGVKD come from the germline V gene. The CDR3 is CAISESAGSRQSRYGYTF. CDR3 nucleotide sequence: TGTGCCATCAGTGAGTCTGCAGGATCCAGACAGTCTCGCTATGGCTACACCTTC.

This clone was observed a single time. The V and J genes are TRBV9 and TRBJ1-2; D unresolved. CDR1 and CDR2 from the germline V gene are SGDLS and YYNGEE. The CDR3 length is 16 residues. V gave up 0 bases and J gave up 4 bases, with 16 bases separating them. The CDR3 coding sequence is TGTGCCAGCAGCGTAGTAGGGTCAGACATTGCCTATGGCTACACCTTC. It is translated as CASSVVGSDIAYGYTF.